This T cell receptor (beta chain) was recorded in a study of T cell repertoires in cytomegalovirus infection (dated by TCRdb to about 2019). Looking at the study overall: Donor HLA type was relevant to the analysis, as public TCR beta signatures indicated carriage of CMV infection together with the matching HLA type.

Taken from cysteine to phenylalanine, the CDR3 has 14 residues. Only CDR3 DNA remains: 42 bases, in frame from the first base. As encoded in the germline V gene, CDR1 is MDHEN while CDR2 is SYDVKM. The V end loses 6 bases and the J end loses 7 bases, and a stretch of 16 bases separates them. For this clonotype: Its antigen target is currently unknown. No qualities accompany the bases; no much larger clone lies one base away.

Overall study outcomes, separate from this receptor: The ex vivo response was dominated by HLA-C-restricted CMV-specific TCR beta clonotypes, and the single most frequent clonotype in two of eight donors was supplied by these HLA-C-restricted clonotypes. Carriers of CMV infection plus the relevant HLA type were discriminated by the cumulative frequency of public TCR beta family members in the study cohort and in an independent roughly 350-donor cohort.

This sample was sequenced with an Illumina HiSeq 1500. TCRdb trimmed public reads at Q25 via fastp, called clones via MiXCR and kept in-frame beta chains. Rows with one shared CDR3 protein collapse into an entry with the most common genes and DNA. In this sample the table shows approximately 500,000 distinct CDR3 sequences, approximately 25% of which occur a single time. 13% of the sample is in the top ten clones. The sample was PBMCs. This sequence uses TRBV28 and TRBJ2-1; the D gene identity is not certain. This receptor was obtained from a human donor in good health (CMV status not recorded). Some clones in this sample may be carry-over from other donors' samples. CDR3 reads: CASSRAEERNEQFF. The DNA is TGTGCCAGCAGCCGGGCCGAGGAAAGGAATGAGCAGTTCTTC.